These T cell receptor beta chains were read from a single sample in a study of PD-1 blockade in mismatch repair-deficient tumors. Here immunoSEQ multiplex PCR was the method, and the copy in TCRdb shows in-frame clones only, minus some. This sample has 45,000 to 55,000 clones, with 81% found just once. The sequences come from peripheral blood, collected about 4.5 months after starting pembrolizumab. The receptors stem from an adult with mismatch repair-deficient cancer. Each CDR3 is given with its conserved first and last residue.

v_call | cdr3_length | cdr3_aa
TRBV6-5 | 16 | CASSYTSLDGDYGYTF
TRBV7-9 | 14 | CASSHPGAVYEQYF
TRBV11-3 | 12 | CASSLDVETQYF
TRBV27 | 14 | CASRDGGRTYGYTF
TRBV2 | 15 | CASKGVGVTPYEQYF
TRBV6-1 | 13 | CASSLQGKYEQYF
TRBV18 | 13 | CASSPGRFREQYF
TRBV19 | 14 | CASSIALAGSEQFF
TRBV6-6 | 14 | CASSYTNREYEQYF
TRBV11-1 | 16 | CASSSPSVGHRIEQFF
TRBV19 | 15 | CASRLAGGPHNEQFF
TRBV19 | 15 | CASSIDLGSGNTIYF
TRBV18 | 17 | CASSPFLTGQGNGELFF
TRBV7-8 | 13 | CASSPLLVREQFF
TRBV2 | 13 | CAVDDLAKNIQYF
TRBV5-3 | 13 | CARSLGQDTEAFF
TRBV27 | 15 | CASSLRAHTYYEQYF
TRBV7-1 | 13 | CASESRNSYEQYF
TRBV9 | 17 | CASSVGLAGAGTGELFF
TRBV9 | 17 | CASSARWGGGVSGELFF
TRBV5-1 | 16 | CASQSGWTNRFYEQYF
TRBV6-1 | 14 | CASKDSSSYNEQFF
TRBV6-5 | 14 | CASSYSDFSYEQYF
TRBV19 | 13 | CASSPLSRYEQYF
TRBV7-9 | 12 | CASSLDYYGQYF
TRBV5-1 | 14 | CASSLGQGPTEAFF
TRBV13 | 12 | CASSFLNTEAFF
TRBV4-2 | 13 | CASSLKQEEKLFF
TRBV10-3 | 13 | CAIAGTHSYEQYF
TRBV9 | 14 | CASSVGGSQETQYF
TRBV18 | 15 | CASSNLGILSTEAFF
TRBV5-5 | 15 | CASSLEWAINQPQHF
TRBV5-4 | 15 | CASSWGPGSHYGYTF
TRBV7-8 | 15 | CASRAKGHSSYEQYF
TRBV10-3 | 16 | CAISERERASTDTQYF
TRBV5-4 | 17 | CASSSGLDTARDYGYTF
TRBV29-1 | 14 | CSVETFANTGELFF
TRBV11-1 | 16 | CASSSGQGASGNTQYF
TRBV5-4 | 13 | CASSLQGGYGYTF
TRBV7-2 | 15 | CASSLEAATSNEQFF
TRBV5-1 | 13 | CASSLLGRDEQFF
TRBV6-5 | 12 | CATRTGNTEAFF
TRBV13 | 15 | CASRFRGQGNNEQFF
TRBV12-5 | 16 | CASGFSGTSGWNEQFF
TRBV30 | 16 | CAWSGDYRARNYGYTF
TRBV25-1 | 17 | CASSESGTPRRSTEAFF
TRBV9 | 14 | CASSVEGTTGELFF
TRBV27 | 12 | CATGDPPYEQYF